These T cell receptor beta chains were read from a single sample in a study of shared clonotypes between healthy human individuals. TCRdb keeps only in-frame clones here, not all; method: immunoSEQ multiplex PCR. The sample records 300,000 to 400,000 clones, 80% to 90% being singletons. Sequences were obtained from memory CD8+ T cells sorted from blood. Receptors were obtained from a man aged 18-30 years in good health. CDR3s include the opening cysteine and the closing phenylalanine or tryptophan. Only part of the rows carry a size: once, few, many, or a class if the clone is expanded.

j_call clone_size v_call cdr3_aa
TRBJ2-7 NA TRBV7-8 CASSDGTSGWNEQYF
TRBJ1-5 NA TRBV19 CASRWGESNQPQHF
TRBJ2-7 NA TRBV4-1 CASSPPGVKYEQYF
TRBJ2-7 once TRBV27 CASSASEGSPFYEQYF
TRBJ2-3 NA TRBV10-3 CAISEGLSTDTQYF
TRBJ1-2 NA TRBV4-1 CASSQDRLVSNYGYTF
TRBJ1-5 NA TRBV9 CASSVGMESNQPQHF
TRBJ2-7 NA TRBV29-1 CSVESETKNGVVLFYEQYF
TRBJ1-4 NA TRBV7-6 CASSEEPTSGEKLFF
TRBJ2-3 few TRBV6-1 CASSEQSPHTLDTQYF
TRBJ2-7 NA TRBV9 CASGQGNHEQYF
TRBJ2-2 few TRBV5-8 CASSGRQGITGELFF
TRBJ1-2 NA TRBV10-3 CATSDYGYTF
TRBJ2-7 NA TRBV5-1 CASGETGTDYEQYF
TRBJ2-5 once TRBV7-9 CASSSMAGDEAQYF
TRBJ1-4 NA TRBV4-1 CASSQKAGGSEKLFF
TRBJ2-7 NA TRBV14 CASSQRRAYEQYF
TRBJ2-6 NA TRBV27 CASSLSGANVLTF